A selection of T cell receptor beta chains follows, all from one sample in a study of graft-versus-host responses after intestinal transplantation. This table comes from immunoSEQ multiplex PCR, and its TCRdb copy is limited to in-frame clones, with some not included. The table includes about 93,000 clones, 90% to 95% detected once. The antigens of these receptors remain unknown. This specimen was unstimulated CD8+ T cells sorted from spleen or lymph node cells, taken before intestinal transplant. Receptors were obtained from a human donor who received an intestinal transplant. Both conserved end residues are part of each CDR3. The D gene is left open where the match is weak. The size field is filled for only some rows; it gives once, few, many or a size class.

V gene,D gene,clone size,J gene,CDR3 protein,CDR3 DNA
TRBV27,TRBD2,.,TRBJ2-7,CASSLTRTSGGAHEQYF,TGTGCCAGCAGTTTAACCCGGACTAGCGGGGGGGCCCACGAGCAGTACTTC
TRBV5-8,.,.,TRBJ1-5,CASSFPGSNQPQHF,TGTGCCAGCAGCTTTCCAGGAAGCAATCAGCCCCAGCATTTT
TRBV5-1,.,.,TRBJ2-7,CASSISGGALSYEQYF,TGCGCCAGCAGCATATCCGGGGGAGCCCTCTCCTACGAGCAGTACTTC
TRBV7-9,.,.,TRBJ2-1,CASSLSGLRLGYNEQFF,TGTGCCAGCAGCTTAAGTGGGTTACGTCTCGGGTACAATGAGCAGTTCTTC
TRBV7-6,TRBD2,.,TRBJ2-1,CASSFVGGRNEQFF,TGTGCCAGCAGCTTTGTCGGCGGGAGGAATGAGCAGTTCTTC
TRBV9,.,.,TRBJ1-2,CASSPQGSPNYGYTF,TGTGCCAGCAGCCCTCAGGGGTCCCCTAACTATGGCTACACCTTC
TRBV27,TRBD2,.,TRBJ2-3,CASSPLAGGGERSTDTQYF,TGTGCCAGCAGTCCACTAGCGGGAGGCGGGGAACGTAGCACAGATACGCAGTATTTT
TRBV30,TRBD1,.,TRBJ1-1,CAWSRTGGTEAFF,TGTGCCTGGAGCCGGACAGGGGGCACTGAAGCTTTCTTT
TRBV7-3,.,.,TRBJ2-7,CASSLNPSGQVPEQYF,TGTGCCAGCAGCTTAAACCCATCAGGGCAGGTACCCGAGCAGTACTTC
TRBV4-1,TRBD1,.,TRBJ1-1,CASSQDPGTGNTEAFF,TGCGCCAGCAGCCAAGACCCTGGGACAGGGAACACTGAAGCTTTCTTT
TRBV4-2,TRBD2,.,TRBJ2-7,CASSPGSRTSASYEQYF,TGTGCCAGCAGTCCCGGTTCCCGGACTAGCGCATCCTACGAGCAGTACTTC
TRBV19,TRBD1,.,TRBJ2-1,CASSMDRVNEQFF,TGTGCCAGTAGTATGGACAGGGTCAATGAGCAGTTCTTC
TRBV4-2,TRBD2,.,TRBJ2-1,CASSQEVPGLANNEQFF,TGTGCCAGCAGCCAAGAAGTCCCGGGACTAGCGAACAATGAGCAGTTCTTC
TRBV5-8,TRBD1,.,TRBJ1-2,CASSLTGAGYTF,TGTGCCAGCAGCTTGACAGGGGCTGGCTACACCTTC
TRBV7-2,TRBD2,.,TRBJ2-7,CASSLDSGGPYEQYF,TGTGCCAGCAGCTTAGATAGCGGGGGGCCCTACGAGCAGTACTTC
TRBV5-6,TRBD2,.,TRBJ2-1,CASSAGLAGGPEQFF,TGTGCCAGCAGCGCCGGTCTAGCGGGAGGGCCTGAGCAGTTCTTC
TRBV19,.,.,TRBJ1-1,CASSQTGANTEAFF,TGTGCCAGTAGCCAGACAGGTGCGAACACTGAAGCTTTCTTT
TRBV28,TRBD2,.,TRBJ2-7,CASSLGSGLSSYEQYF,TGTGCCAGCAGTTTAGGTAGCGGGTTGAGCTCCTACGAGCAGTACTTC
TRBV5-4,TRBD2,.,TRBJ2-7,CASSLGLAVYEQYF,TGTGCCAGCAGCCTCGGACTAGCAGTCTACGAGCAGTACTTC
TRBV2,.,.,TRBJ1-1,CASSASRDLIDTEAFF,TGTGCCAGCAGCGCTAGCCGGGACTTAATTGACACTGAAGCTTTCTTT
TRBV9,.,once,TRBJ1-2,CASSVAPMTVNYGYTF,TGTGCCAGCAGCGTAGCCCCCATGACAGTTAACTATGGCTACACCTTC
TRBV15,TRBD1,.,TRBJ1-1,CATSRAYEGARTEAFF,TGTGCCACCAGCAGAGCATACGAGGGGGCAAGGACTGAAGCTTTCTTT
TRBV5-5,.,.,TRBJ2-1,CASIPYTRGHNEQFF,TGTGCCAGCATCCCCTATACACGGGGTCACAATGAGCAGTTCTTC
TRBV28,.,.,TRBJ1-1,CASTLLSYYDSAFF,TGTGCCAGCACCCTCCTTTCTTATTACGACTCGGCTTTCTTT
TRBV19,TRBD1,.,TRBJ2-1,CASRRDQTGHSYNEQFF,TGTGCCAGTAGAAGAGACCAGACAGGGCACTCCTACAATGAGCAGTTCTTC
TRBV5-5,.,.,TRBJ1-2,CASSLWPSLNYGYTF,TGTGCCAGCAGCTTGTGGCCATCGCTTAACTATGGCTACACCTTC
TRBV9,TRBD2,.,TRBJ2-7,CASSAGLADSYEQYF,TGTGCCAGCAGCGCGGGACTAGCGGACTCCTACGAGCAGTACTTC
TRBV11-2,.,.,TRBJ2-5,CASSWMIETAETQYF,TGTGCCAGCAGCTGGATGATCGAGACAGCAGAGACCCAGTACTTC
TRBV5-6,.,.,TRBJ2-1,CASRPIADPSYNEQFF,TGTGCCAGCAGACCGATAGCGGATCCGTCCTACAATGAGCAGTTCTTC
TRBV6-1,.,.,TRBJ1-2,CASSLSPGSLGGYTF,TGTGCCAGCAGTCTGTCCCCCGGGAGTCTAGGCGGCTACACCTTC
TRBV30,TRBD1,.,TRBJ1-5,CAGGTGGSNQPQHF,TGTGCCGGCGGGACAGGGGGTAGCAATCAGCCCCAGCATTTT
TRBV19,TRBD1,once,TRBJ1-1,CASKDRGDTEAFF,TGTGCCAGTAAGGACAGGGGTGACACTGAAGCTTTCTTT
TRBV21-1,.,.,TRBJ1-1,CASSGEWTEAFF,TGTGCCAGCAGCGGGGAGTGGACTGAAGCTTTCTTT
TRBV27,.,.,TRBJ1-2,CASSFGPNYGYTF,TGTGCCAGCAGTTTTGGCCCTAACTATGGCTACACCTTC
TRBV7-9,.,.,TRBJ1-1,CASSLDSTEAFF,TGTGCCAGCAGCTTAGACTCCACTGAAGCTTTCTTT
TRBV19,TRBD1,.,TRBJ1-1,CASSIDTGQGTEAFF,TGTGCCAGTAGTATAGATACCGGACAGGGCACTGAAGCTTTCTTT
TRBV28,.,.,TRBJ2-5,CASSRDNQETQYF,TGTGCCAGCAGCAGGGACAACCAAGAGACCCAGTACTTC
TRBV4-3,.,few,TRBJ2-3,CASSQMRGHEADTQYF,TGCGCCAGCAGCCAAATGCGGGGGCATGAGGCAGATACGCAGTATTTT
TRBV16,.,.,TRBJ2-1,CASSHGSSSYNEQFF,TGTGCCAGCAGCCACGGGAGCAGCTCCTACAATGAGCAGTTCTTC
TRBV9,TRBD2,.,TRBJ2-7,CASSADSGDSYEQYF,TGTGCCAGCAGCGCGGATAGCGGGGACTCCTACGAGCAGTACTTC
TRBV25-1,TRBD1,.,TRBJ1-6,CASSESAPGGYNSPLHF,TGTGCCAGCAGTGAATCAGCCCCAGGGGGCTATAATTCACCCCTCCACTTT
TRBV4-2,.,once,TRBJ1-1,CASSTGEGAEAFF,TGTGCCAGCAGCACCGGGGAGGGGGCTGAAGCTTTCTTT
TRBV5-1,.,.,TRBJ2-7,CASSLVTGLYEQYF,TGCGCCAGCAGCTTGGTAACAGGGCTATACGAGCAGTACTTC
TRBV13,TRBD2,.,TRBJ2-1,CASSSRNVFSGSPNEQFF,TGTGCCAGCAGCTCCCGGAATGTATTCAGCGGGAGCCCCAATGAGCAGTTCTTC
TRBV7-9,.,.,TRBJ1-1,CASSLDRQNTEAFF,TGTGCCAGCAGCCTCGATAGACAAAACACTGAAGCTTTCTTT
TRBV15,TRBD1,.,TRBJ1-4,CATSPRQGSNEKLFF,TGTGCCACCAGCCCCCGACAGGGGTCTAATGAAAAACTGTTTTTT
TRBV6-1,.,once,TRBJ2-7,CASSEGREAYEQYF,TGTGCCAGCAGTGAAGGGAGGGAGGCCTACGAGCAGTACTTC
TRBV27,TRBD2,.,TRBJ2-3,CASSPLAGDGTDTQYF,TGTGCCAGCAGTCCCCTAGCGGGAGATGGCACAGATACGCAGTATTTT
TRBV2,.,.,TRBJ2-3,CASSEGDSSTDTQYF,TGTGCCAGCAGTGAAGGAGATTCTAGCACAGATACGCAGTATTTT
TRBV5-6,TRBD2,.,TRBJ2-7,CASSLSSGLVSDEQYF,TGTGCCAGCAGCTTGAGTTCGGGACTAGTGTCTGACGAGCAGTACTTC
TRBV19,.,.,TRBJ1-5,CASSIDGLPQHF,TGTGCCAGTAGTATTGACGGACTGCCCCAGCATTTT
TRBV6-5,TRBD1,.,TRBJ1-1,CASSYGWTGLTEAFF,TGTGCCAGCAGTTACGGGTGGACAGGGCTCACTGAAGCTTTCTTT
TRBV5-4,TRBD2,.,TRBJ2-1,CASRLRLARGNEQFF,TGTGCCAGCAGACTCCGACTAGCCCGTGGCAATGAGCAGTTCTTC
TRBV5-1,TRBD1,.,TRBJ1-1,CASSSGQGRTEAFF,TGCGCCAGCAGCTCTGGACAGGGGAGAACTGAAGCTTTCTTT
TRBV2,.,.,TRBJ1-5,CASSELESKNQPQHF,TGTGCCAGCAGTGAATTGGAGTCCAAAAATCAGCCCCAGCATTTT
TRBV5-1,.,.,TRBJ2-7,CASSGGSYEQYF,TGCGCCAGCAGCGGGGGGTCCTACGAGCAGTACTTC
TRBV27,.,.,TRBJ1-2,CASSPGVLNYGYTF,TGTGCCAGCAGTCCAGGGGTTTTGAACTATGGCTACACCTTC
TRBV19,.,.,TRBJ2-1,CASSILPGLYNEQFF,TGTGCCAGTAGTATCCTTCCGGGACTCTACAATGAGCAGTTCTTC
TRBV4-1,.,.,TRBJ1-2,CASSQQIGALGYTF,TGCGCCAGCAGCCAGCAAATTGGGGCACTCGGCTACACCTTC